This TCR beta chain was documented in a study of OX40 agonist ivuxolimab in advanced cancers. Study background: Eligibility rules accepted prior anti-PD-1, anti-PD-L1 or anti-CTLA-4 therapy, and roughly 40% had some. Three dose-escalation patients had partial responses: one with hepatocellular carcinoma and two with cutaneous melanoma. Study-wide results and limits: Several nonresponders also turned out to have low normalized T-cell clonal expansion.

This clone has just a few counts. Its antigen is not identified. Germline loops: CDR1 PRHDT, CDR2 FYEKMQ (reference sequence). There are 16 residues in the CDR3. The V end lost 8 bases, the J end lost 6 bases, and 25 bases lay between the germline ends. The assay was immunoSEQ multiplex PCR, and TCRdb's table has in-frame clones only and misses some. Of over 65,000 clones listed, about nine tenths are singletons. This TCR was sampled from an adult with an advanced solid tumor such as melanoma, head and neck, liver or kidney cancer. The specimen comprised CD4+ or CD8+ T cells sorted from blood, sampled in a trial of the OX40 agonist ivuxolimab. The chain links TRBV13 to TRBJ1-2; tentatively, D is TRBD1 (5 bases). The CDR3 region is CASGGSITSPWDGYTF. The DNA for the CDR3 is TGTGCCAGCGGGGGGTCCATCACTTCGCCCTGGGATGGCTACACCTTC.